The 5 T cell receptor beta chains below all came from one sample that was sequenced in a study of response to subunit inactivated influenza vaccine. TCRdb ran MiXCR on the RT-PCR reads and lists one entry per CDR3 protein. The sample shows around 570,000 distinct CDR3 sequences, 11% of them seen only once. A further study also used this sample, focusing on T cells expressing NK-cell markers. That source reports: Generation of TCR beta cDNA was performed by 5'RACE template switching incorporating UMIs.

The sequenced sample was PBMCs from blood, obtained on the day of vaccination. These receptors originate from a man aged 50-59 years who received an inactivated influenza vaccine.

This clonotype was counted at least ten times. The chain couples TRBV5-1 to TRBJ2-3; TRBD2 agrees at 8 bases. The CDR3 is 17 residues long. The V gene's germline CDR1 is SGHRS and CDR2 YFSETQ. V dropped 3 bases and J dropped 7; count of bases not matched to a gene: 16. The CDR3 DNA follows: TGCGCCAGCAGCTCCCAACCGGGACTAGATGTGGTATATACGCAGTATTTT. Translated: CASSSQPGLDVVYTQYF.

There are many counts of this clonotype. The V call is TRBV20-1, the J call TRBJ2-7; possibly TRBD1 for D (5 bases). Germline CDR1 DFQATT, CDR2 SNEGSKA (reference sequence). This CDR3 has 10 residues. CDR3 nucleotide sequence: TGCAGCCAACTAAGGGGCTCGGAGTACTTC. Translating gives CSQLRGSEYF.

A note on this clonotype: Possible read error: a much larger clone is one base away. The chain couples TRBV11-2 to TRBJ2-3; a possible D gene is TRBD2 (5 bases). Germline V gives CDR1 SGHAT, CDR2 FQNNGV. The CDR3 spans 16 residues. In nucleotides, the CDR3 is TGTGTCAGCAGCCTAAATGGACTGGCCGAAAGGGATACGCAGTATTTT. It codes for CVSSLNGLAERDTQYF.

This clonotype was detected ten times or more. The CDR3 sequence: CASSLGAFTYNEQFF. The CDR3 DNA reads as TGCGCCAGCAGCTTGGGTGCGTTTACCTACAATGAGCAGTTCTTC. The chain has TRBV5-1 and TRBJ2-1, with D unresolved. Germline V gene data show CDR1 as SGHRS and CDR2 as YFSETQ. V was cut by 0 bases and J by 2 bases, with 9 bases left in between. The CDR3 runs 15 residues. Complete variable domain (other parts from reference TRBV5-1 and TRBJ2-1): KAGVTQTPRYLIKTRGQQVTLSCSPISGHRSVSWYQQTPGQGLQFLFEYFSETQRNKGNFPGRFSGRQFSNSRSEMNVSTLELGDSALYLCASSLGAFTYNEQFFGPGTRLTVL.

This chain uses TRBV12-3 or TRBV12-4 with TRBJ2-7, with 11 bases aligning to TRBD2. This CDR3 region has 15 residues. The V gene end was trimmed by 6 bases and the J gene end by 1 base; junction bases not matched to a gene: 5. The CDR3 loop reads CASRSGTSGSYEQYF. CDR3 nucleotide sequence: TGTGCCAGCAGGTCCGGGACTAGCGGTTCCTACGAGCAGTACTTC.